This TCR beta chain is drawn from a study of blood T cells in healthy people across ages. PCR was performed a second time for roughly 6 to 12 cycles using a sample-barcoded 5' primer and a J-beta primer mix. TCRdb called the 5' RACE reads again in MiXCR, with one record for every CDR3 protein. Of roughly 1 million distinct CDR3 sequences detected, around 25% appear once; the ten largest clones hold about 0.8%. The CDR3 has 13 residues. Germline-derived CDR1 and CDR2 are SEHNR and FQNEAQ (reference sequence). Trimming took off 5 bases at V and 3 bases at J, with 10 bases between the two ends. This sample also appeared in a second study, on T cells of mothers and their children. This second study notes: Barcodes and 2-4 random nucleotides were added by M1S in the second PCR.

Sequenced: blood. V gene TRBV7-9 combines with J gene TRBJ1-2; D may be TRBD1 (5 bases). This TCR derives from a girl aged 2 to 10 in good health. This CDR3 reads CASSGGTYYGYTF. The CDR3 region has the DNA TGTGCCAGCAGCGGGGGGACGTACTATGGCTACACCTTC. The variable domain in full, completed from reference TRBV7-9 and TRBJ1-2, reads DTGVSQNPRHKITKRGQNVTFRCDPISEHNRLYWYRQTLGQGPEFLTYFQNEAQLEKSRLLSDRFSAERPKGSFSTLEIQRTEQGDSAMYLCASSGGTYYGYTFGSGTRLTVV.